The text below deals with one T cell receptor (beta chain). The data were taken from a study of blood T cell repertoires in COVID-19. CDR3 size: 14 residues. CDR1 SQVTM and CDR2 ANQGSEA come from the germline V gene. The V gene end was trimmed by 6 bases and the J gene end by 2 bases; junction bases not matched to a gene: 4. The table came from immunoSEQ multiplex PCR; TCRdb's copy has only in-frame clones and leaves some out. This table has more than 65,000 clones, 84% appearing once. V and J are TRBV29-1 and TRBJ2-3; 11 bases match TRBD1. This receptor was identified in a man in his forties or fifties with acute or convalescent COVID-19. Sequencing used peripheral blood. The CDR3, as DNA: TGCAGCGTAGGACAGGGGGCCCCCACAGATACGCAGTATTTT. Translated, it gives CSVGQGAPTDTQYF.